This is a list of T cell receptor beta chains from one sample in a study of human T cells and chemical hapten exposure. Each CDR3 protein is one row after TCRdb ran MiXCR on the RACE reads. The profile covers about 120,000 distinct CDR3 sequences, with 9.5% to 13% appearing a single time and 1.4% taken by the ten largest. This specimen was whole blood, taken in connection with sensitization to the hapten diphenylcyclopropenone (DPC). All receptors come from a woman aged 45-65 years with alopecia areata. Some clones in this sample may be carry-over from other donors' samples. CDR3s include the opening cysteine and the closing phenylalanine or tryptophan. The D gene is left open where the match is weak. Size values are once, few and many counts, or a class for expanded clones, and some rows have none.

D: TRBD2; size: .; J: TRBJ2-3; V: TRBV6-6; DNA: TGTGCCAGCATCGGGGTCGCGGGGGAGATAACTACAGATACGCAGTATTTT; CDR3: CASIGVAGEITTDTQYF
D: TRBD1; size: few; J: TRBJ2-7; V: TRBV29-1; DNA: TGCAGAGTGACCCCCGGACAGGAGACCTCCTACGAGCAGTACTTC; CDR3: CRVTPGQETSYEQYF
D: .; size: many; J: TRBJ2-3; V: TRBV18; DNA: TGTGCCAGCTCACCTAGTAACACAGATACGCAGTATTTT; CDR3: CASSPSNTDTQYF
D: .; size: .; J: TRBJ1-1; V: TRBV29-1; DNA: TGCAGCGTTGAAGTCTTAAAGGTGGACACTGAAGCTTTCTTT; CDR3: CSVEVLKVDTEAFF
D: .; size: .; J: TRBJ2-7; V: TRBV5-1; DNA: TGCGCCAGCAGCGCGGAACGCTACGAGCAGTACTTC; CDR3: CASSAERYEQYF
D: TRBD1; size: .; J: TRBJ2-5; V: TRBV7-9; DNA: TGTGCCAGCAGCTATGCCGGGACAGACCAAGAGACCCAGTACTTC; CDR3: CASSYAGTDQETQYF
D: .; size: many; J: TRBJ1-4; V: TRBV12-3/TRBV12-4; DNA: TGTGCCAGCAGCGACAGGACTGGACGGGAAAAACTGTTTTTT; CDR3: CASSDRTGREKLFF
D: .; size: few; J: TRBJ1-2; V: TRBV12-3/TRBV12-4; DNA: TGTGCCAGCAGAAACGGACAGCTTGGGGGCTACACCTTC; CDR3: CASRNGQLGGYTF
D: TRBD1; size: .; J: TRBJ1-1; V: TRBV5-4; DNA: TGTGCCACCACCGGGACAGACATGAACACTGAAGCTTTCTTT; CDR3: CATTGTDMNTEAFF
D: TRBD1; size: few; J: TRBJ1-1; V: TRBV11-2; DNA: TGTGCCAGCAGCTTAGCCCGACAGGGGGGGAACACTGAAGCTTTCTTT; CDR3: CASSLARQGGNTEAFF
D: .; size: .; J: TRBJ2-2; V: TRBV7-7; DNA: TGTGCCAGCAGCTCCTTCCTTGGAAACACCGGGGAGCTGTTTTTT; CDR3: CASSSFLGNTGELFF